Here is one T cell receptor (beta chain) with its context. This sample was taken from a study of blood T cell repertoires in COVID-19. At the level of the study: Nucleic acid was either cDNA or gDNA, and it came from T cells, B-cell-depleted T cells, or PBMCs.

J gave up 4 bases and V 6 bases, and 3 bases lay outside the gene matches. Germline loops: CDR1 MNHNY, CDR2 SVGAGI (reference sequence). The CDR3 totals 13 residues. Authors' methods: From reference gene primer amplification, estimates of nucleated cell counts were derived. TCRdb keeps only in-frame clones here, not all; method: immunoSEQ multiplex PCR. V, J and clone size derive from that table, while D and trimming were established from the DNA sequence. Here the sample spans about 220,000 clones, 75% to 90% being singletons. Those enrolled in Seattle joined during active infection and were followed longitudinally afterward.

The clonotype was recovered from a woman in her seventies with COVID-19, enrolled during active disease. Source material: peripheral blood. The chain carries TRBV6-6 and TRBJ2-7; the match to TRBD1 covers 10 bases. In DNA form, the CDR3 reads TGTGCCAGCAGAGGGACAGGGGATTACGAGCAGTACTTC. Its translation: CASRGTGDYEQYF.